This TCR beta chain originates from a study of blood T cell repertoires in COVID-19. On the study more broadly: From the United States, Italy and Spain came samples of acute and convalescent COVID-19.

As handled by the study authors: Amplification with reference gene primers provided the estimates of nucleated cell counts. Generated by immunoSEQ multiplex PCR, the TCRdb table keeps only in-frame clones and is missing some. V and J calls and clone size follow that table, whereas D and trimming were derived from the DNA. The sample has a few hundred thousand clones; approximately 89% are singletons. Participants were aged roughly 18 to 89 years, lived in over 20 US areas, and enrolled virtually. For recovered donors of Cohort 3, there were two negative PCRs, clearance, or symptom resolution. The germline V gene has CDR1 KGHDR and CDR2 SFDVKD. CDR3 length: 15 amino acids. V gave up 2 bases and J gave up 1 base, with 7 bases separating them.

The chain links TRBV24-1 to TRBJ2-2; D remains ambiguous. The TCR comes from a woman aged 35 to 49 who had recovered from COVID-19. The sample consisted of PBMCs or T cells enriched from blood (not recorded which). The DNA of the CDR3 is TGTGCCACCAGTGATTCGGCAGGGAACACCGGGGAGCTGTTTTTT. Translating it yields CATSDSAGNTGELFF.